This is a list of T cell receptor beta chains from one sample in a study of identical twins. TCRdb itself ran the 5' RACE reads through MiXCR, one entry per CDR3 protein. This repertoire shows some 200,000 distinct CDR3 sequences, about 7.5% found once; its top ten account for more than 1.5%. These data also featured in a second study, about yellow fever vaccine responses in identical twins.

The sequencing sample was made of memory (CD45RO+) T cells sorted from blood. The receptors stem from a woman between 18 and 30 years old in good health. Each CDR3 is given with its conserved first and last residue. D genes are given only for firm matches. Size tells how often a clone was seen (once, few, many) or the class of an expanded clone, and some rows leave it out.

>TRBJ2-7|NA|TRBV6-1|few
TGTGCCAGCAGTGAGGGGGCACGGATCTACGAGCAGTACTTC
CASSEGARIYEQYF
>TRBJ1-5|TRBD1|TRBV18|many
TGTGCCAGCTCAGGGACAGACAATCAGCCCCAGCATTTT
CASSGTDNQPQHF
>TRBJ2-2|NA|TRBV5-1|many
TGCGCCAGCAGCTTGTTCCCGGACAGTAAGAACACCGGGGAGCTGTTTTTT
CASSLFPDSKNTGELFF
>TRBJ2-1|TRBD2|TRBV20-1|NA
TGCAGTGCTAGAGATGCGCCGGGACTAGCGGGAGGCCACTCCTACAATGAGCAGTTCTTC
CSARDAPGLAGGHSYNEQFF
>TRBJ1-3|TRBD1|TRBV12-3/TRBV12-4|many
TGTGCCAGCAGATCTGCCGGGACAGGGGGAAACACCATATATTTT
CASRSAGTGGNTIYF
>TRBJ2-3|NA|TRBV9|many
TGTGCCAGCAGCGTAGCCAGCGGATTCACAGATACGCAGTATTTT
CASSVASGFTDTQYF
>TRBJ2-7|NA|TRBV18|few
TGTGCCAGCTCACATAAGGCCGAGCAGTACTTC
CASSHKAEQYF
>TRBJ2-5|NA|TRBV5-6|many
TGTGCCAGCAGCTCCATTTCAGGAGAGACCCAGTACTTC
CASSSISGETQYF
>TRBJ1-2|TRBD1|TRBV7-8|many
TGTGCCAGCAGCCCGAACCCTCGACAGGGATCGGGCTATGGCTACACCTTC
CASSPNPRQGSGYGYTF
>TRBJ2-1|NA|TRBV11-2|NA
TGTGCCAGCAGCTTAATTTTCGACCCGGGGTACAATGAGCAGTTCTTC
CASSLIFDPGYNEQFF
>TRBJ2-3|TRBD2|TRBV20-1|few
TGCAGTGCTGAGGGACTAGCGGGTAGCACAGATACGCAGTATTTT
CSAEGLAGSTDTQYF
>TRBJ2-2|NA|TRBV29-1|many
TGCAGCGTTGAAGTTCCCAGTTCCGGGGAGCTGTTTTTT
CSVEVPSSGELFF
>TRBJ2-4|NA|TRBV14|NA
TGTGCCAGCAGCCGAGGGGGAGAAGCCTGGGGGGGTCTCATTCAGTACTTC
CASSRGGEAWGGLIQYF
>TRBJ2-1|NA|TRBV20-1|many
TGCAGTGCTAGGGAAGCCAGGGGGGCTGCGCATGAGCAGTTCTTC
CSAREARGAAHEQFF
>TRBJ2-1|TRBD2|TRBV10-2|NA
TGCGCCAGCAGTTCTAAACGTAGCGGGGGGGACAATGAGCAGTTCTTC
CASSSKRSGGDNEQFF
>TRBJ2-2|NA|TRBV4-3|few
TGCGCCAGCAGCCCAGCAGCGGCAGCCTCTAACACCGGGGAGCTGTTTTTT
CASSPAAAASNTGELFF
>TRBJ2-1|NA|TRBV27|few
TGTGCCAGCAGTTTACAGGGAGTCAAAATCAATGAGCAGTTCTTC
CASSLQGVKINEQFF
>TRBJ2-6|NA|TRBV7-9|few
TGTGCCAGCAGCTTAAAGGGGTGGCGCGTCCTGACTTTC
CASSLKGWRVLTF